This paragraph reports one TCR beta chain. The data derive from a study of blood T cells in healthy people across ages. Using a J-beta primer mix together with a sample-barcoded 5' primer, a second PCR was run for roughly 6 to 12 cycles. TCRdb used MiXCR to reprocess the 5' RACE reads, holding one entry per CDR3 protein. The sample yields 1.5 million to 2 million distinct CDR3 sequences, approximately 50% seen once. The clonotype originates from a middle-aged woman in good health. Sequencing was carried out using blood.

The CDR3 region is CSARTDRDYGYTF. CDR3 nucleotides: TGCAGTGCTAGGACAGACAGAGACTATGGCTACACCTTC. J is TRBJ1-2 and V is TRBV20-1; D perhaps matches TRBD1 (5 bases). CDR1 and CDR2 from the germline V gene are DFQATT and SNEGSKA (reference sequence). There are 13 residues in the CDR3. Trimming stripped 3 bases from V and 3 bases from J, with 11 bases between.